This TCR beta chain stems from a study of blood T cell repertoires in COVID-19 (dated by TCRdb to 2019 to 2021). Broadly, across the study: Samples from collaborators originated in the United States, Italy and Spain and spanned both the acute and convalescent phases of COVID-19. The prospective study material was composed of cDNA or gDNA derived from T cells, B-cell-depleted T cells, or PBMCs. The dataset comprised deeply sampled blood TCRbeta repertoires from subjects exposed to, actively infected with, or recovered from COVID-19. The repertoires were released in a freely available public database intended as a resource for research on the immune response to SARS-CoV-2. Samples came from the ongoing ImmuneRACE study (first 160 participants) plus 1,254 subjects from 6 global collaborators. A de-identified subject ID, COVID-19 status, age in years and sex were almost always included in the sample metadata. Where HLA class I and class II types were available, the types were taken from metadata supplied by the sample provider, not from assay-based typing. Study-wide findings and limitations: How much clinical and demographic metadata was included differed by source and by participant, and the metadata was provided uncurated.

Concerning this clone: This receptor's antigen is unknown. No base quality values were provided; no much bigger clone lies one nucleotide off.

The collaborating institutions used their own protocols to collect whole blood in K2EDTA tubes. Collaborator samples were shipped for TCRbeta analysis as frozen whole blood, isolated PBMCs, or DNA extracted from either sample type. From cysteine to phenylalanine, the CDR3 is 16 amino acids long. Here the CDR3 DNA is all that survives: 48 bases in frame from base 1. Per the germline V gene, LGHNA is the CDR1 and YNFKEQ is the CDR2. Trimming leaves V shorter by 2 bases and J shorter by 4 bases, with the junction holding 7 bases beyond the gene matches. TCRbeta CDR3 regions were amplified from genomic DNA by means of the immunoSEQ Assay, a bias-controlled multiplex PCR. In the original analysis: Nucleated cell counts per sample were estimated from amplification of reference gene primers within the assay. To quantify the absolute abundance of each unique TCRbeta CDR3 rearrangement, sequence reads were collapsed and filtered. For each sample, productive Simpson clonality was calculated by taking the square root of Simpson's diversity index across productive rearrangements. TCRdb provides this immuneACCESS table in a form limited to in-frame rearrangements. Some clones are lacking; in checked studies, under half of them reflect an unresolved V gene, and why the rest are absent is not known. V and J calls and clone size are given by that table; D and trimming were obtained from the DNA. The table for this sample lists fewer than 50,000 clones; more than 90% of them were counted only once. The ten largest clones capture about 3.9% of the sample.

The sample comprised peripheral blood. This chain is built from TRBV4-2 and TRBJ2-2; 7 central bases correspond to TRBD1. The receptor's source is a human donor in a cohort sampled during active COVID-19. The nucleotide sequence reads as follows: TGTGCCAGCAGCCAAAGACAGGGATGGAGCACCGGGGAGCTGTTTTTT. Translation gives CASSQRQGWSTGELFF.